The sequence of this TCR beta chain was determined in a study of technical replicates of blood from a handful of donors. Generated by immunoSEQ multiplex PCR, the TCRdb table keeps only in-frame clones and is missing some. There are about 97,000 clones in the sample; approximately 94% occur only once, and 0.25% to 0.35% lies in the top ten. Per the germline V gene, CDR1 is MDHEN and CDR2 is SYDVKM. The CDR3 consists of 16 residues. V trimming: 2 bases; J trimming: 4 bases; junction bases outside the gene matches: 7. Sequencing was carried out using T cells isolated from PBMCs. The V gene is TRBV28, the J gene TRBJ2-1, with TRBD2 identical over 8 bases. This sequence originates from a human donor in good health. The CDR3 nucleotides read TGTGCCAGCAGTTTAATAAGTAGCGGGAAGTACAATGAGCAGTTCTTC. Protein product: CASSLISSGKYNEQFF.